The T cell receptor beta chain described here comes from a study of blood T cell repertoires in COVID-19. Turning to the study itself: Sites across the United States, Italy and Spain contributed samples from acute and convalescent COVID-19.

Original processing notes: Estimates of nucleated cell counts were drawn from the amplification of reference gene primers. TCRdb keeps only in-frame clones here, not all; method: immunoSEQ multiplex PCR. V and J calls and clone size come straight from that table; D and trimming were deduced from the DNA. The sample has about 100,000 clones, approximately 80% seen once. The sequence came from a human donor in a cohort sampled during active COVID-19. Specimen: peripheral blood.

The CDR3 loop is CASSADRDRTEAFF. The CDR3 region has the DNA TGTGCCAGCAGCGCAGACAGGGATAGAACTGAAGCTTTCTTT. V and J are TRBV6-5 and TRBJ1-1; 7 bases agree with TRBD1. The CDR3 has 14 residues. Germline V lookup: CDR1 MNHEY, CDR2 SVGAGI. The J segment lost 5 bases and the V segment lost 6 bases, leaving 9 bases of the junction unmatched.